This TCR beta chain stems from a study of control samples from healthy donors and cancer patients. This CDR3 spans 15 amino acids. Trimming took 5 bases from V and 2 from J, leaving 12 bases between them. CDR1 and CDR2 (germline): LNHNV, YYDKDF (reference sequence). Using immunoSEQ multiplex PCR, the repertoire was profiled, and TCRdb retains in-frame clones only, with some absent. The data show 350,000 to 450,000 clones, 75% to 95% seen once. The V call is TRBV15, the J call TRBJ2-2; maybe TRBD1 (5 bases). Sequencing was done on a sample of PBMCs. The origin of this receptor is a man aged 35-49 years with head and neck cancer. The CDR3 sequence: CATSPTAFNTGELFF. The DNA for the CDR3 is TGTGCCACCAGCCCGACAGCGTTTAACACCGGGGAGCTGTTTTTT. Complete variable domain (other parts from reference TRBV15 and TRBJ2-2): DAMVIQNPRYQVTQFGKPVTLSCSQTLNHNVMYWYQQKSSQAPKLLFHYYDKDFNNEADTPDNFQSRRPNTSFCFLDIRSPGLGDTAMYLCATSPTAFNTGELFFGEGSRLTVL.